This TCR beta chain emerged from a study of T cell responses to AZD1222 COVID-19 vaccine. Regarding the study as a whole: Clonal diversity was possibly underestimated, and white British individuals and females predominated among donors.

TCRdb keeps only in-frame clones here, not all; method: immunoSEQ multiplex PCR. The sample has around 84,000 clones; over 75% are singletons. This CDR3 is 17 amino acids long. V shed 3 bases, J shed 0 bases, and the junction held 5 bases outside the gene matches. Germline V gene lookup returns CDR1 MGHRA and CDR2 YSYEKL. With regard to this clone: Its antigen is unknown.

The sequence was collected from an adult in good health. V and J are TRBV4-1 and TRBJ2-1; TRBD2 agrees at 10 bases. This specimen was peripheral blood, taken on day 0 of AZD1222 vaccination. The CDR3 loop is CASSHASSGSSYNEQFF. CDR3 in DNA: TGCGCCAGCAGCCATGCCTCTAGCGGGAGCTCCTACAATGAGCAGTTCTTC.